The rows below give T cell receptor beta chains drawn from one sample of a study of blood T cell repertoires in COVID-19. Sequencing was performed with immunoSEQ multiplex PCR; in TCRdb, only in-frame clones are kept and a portion is missing. The repertoire consists of tens of thousands of clones, with over 80% occurring once and the leading ten covering about 9.8%. Sequenced sample: peripheral blood. These receptors came from a human donor in a cohort sampled during active COVID-19. Both conserved end residues are part of each CDR3. The order of the fields is clone size, D gene, V gene, J gene, CDR3 protein, CDR3 DNA. The D gene is left open where the match is weak. Only some rows state a clone size, as once, few, many or a class for expanded clones.

clone size: once; D gene: .; V gene: TRBV2; J gene: TRBJ1-6; CDR3 protein: CASSADRFRDSPLHF; CDR3 DNA: TGTGCCAGCAGCGCCGACAGATTTAGGGATTCACCCCTCCACTTT
clone size: .; D gene: TRBD2; V gene: TRBV5-6; J gene: TRBJ2-7; CDR3 protein: CASSHRLAGAGRPSYEQYF; CDR3 DNA: TGTGCCAGCAGCCACCGACTAGCGGGAGCTGGCCGTCCTTCCTACGAGCAGTACTTC
clone size: .; D gene: .; V gene: TRBV12-3/TRBV12-4; J gene: TRBJ1-4; CDR3 protein: CASSSQGVEKLFF; CDR3 DNA: TGTGCCAGCAGTTCGCAGGGCGTCGAAAAACTGTTTTTT
clone size: .; D gene: .; V gene: TRBV27; J gene: TRBJ1-1; CDR3 protein: CASSFRLLQNTEAFF; CDR3 DNA: TGTGCCAGCAGTTTTCGGTTGCTGCAGAACACTGAAGCTTTCTTT
clone size: .; D gene: .; V gene: TRBV19; J gene: TRBJ1-5; CDR3 protein: CASSIPPQPQHF; CDR3 DNA: TGTGCCAGTAGTATCCCTCCTCAGCCCCAGCATTTT
clone size: .; D gene: TRBD1; V gene: TRBV6-6; J gene: TRBJ1-1; CDR3 protein: CASSIRTGNTEAFF; CDR3 DNA: TGTGCCAGCAGTATCCGGACAGGGAACACTGAAGCTTTCTTT
clone size: .; D gene: .; V gene: TRBV21-1; J gene: TRBJ2-3; CDR3 protein: CASSIERDRDEDTQYF; CDR3 DNA: TGTGCCAGCAGCATAGAGAGGGACAGGGACGAAGATACGCAGTATTTT
clone size: .; D gene: .; V gene: TRBV18; J gene: TRBJ1-1; CDR3 protein: CASSPDRGWTEAFF; CDR3 DNA: TGTGCCAGCTCACCCGATCGGGGTTGGACTGAAGCTTTCTTT
clone size: .; D gene: TRBD1; V gene: TRBV11-1; J gene: TRBJ2-1; CDR3 protein: CASSLLGTGIGNEQFF; CDR3 DNA: TGTGCCAGCAGCTTATTAGGGACAGGGATAGGGAATGAGCAGTTCTTC
clone size: .; D gene: TRBD2; V gene: TRBV7-2; J gene: TRBJ2-1; CDR3 protein: CASSTLAGAYNEQFF; CDR3 DNA: TGTGCCAGCAGCACACTAGCGGGGGCCTACAATGAGCAGTTCTTC
clone size: .; D gene: .; V gene: TRBV5-1; J gene: TRBJ2-1; CDR3 protein: CASSSGVRLDEQFF; CDR3 DNA: TGCGCCAGCAGCTCGGGAGTACGATTGGATGAGCAGTTCTTC
clone size: .; D gene: TRBD2; V gene: TRBV7-2; J gene: TRBJ2-3; CDR3 protein: CASSLATSLDTQYF; CDR3 DNA: TGTGCCAGCAGCTTAGCGACTAGCCTTGATACGCAGTATTTT
clone size: .; D gene: .; V gene: TRBV6-5; J gene: TRBJ2-3; CDR3 protein: CASSIRTSADTQYF; CDR3 DNA: TGTGCCAGCAGTATTCGAACGTCCGCGGATACGCAGTATTTT
clone size: .; D gene: TRBD1; V gene: TRBV19; J gene: TRBJ2-3; CDR3 protein: CASSMTGTGVKDTQYF; CDR3 DNA: TGTGCCAGTAGTATGACCGGGACAGGGGTAAAAGATACGCAGTATTTT
clone size: .; D gene: .; V gene: TRBV7-9; J gene: TRBJ2-1; CDR3 protein: CASSTLGGALKDEQFF; CDR3 DNA: TGTGCCAGCAGTACCTTAGGGGGGGCCTTGAAGGACGAGCAGTTCTTC
clone size: .; D gene: .; V gene: TRBV27; J gene: TRBJ1-1; CDR3 protein: CASSDSLNTEAFF; CDR3 DNA: TGTGCCAGCAGCGACAGTTTGAACACTGAAGCTTTCTTT
clone size: .; D gene: TRBD1; V gene: TRBV19; J gene: TRBJ1-2; CDR3 protein: CASSDRVHYGYTF; CDR3 DNA: TGTGCCAGTAGTGACAGGGTTCACTATGGCTACACCTTC
clone size: .; D gene: TRBD1; V gene: TRBV7-9; J gene: TRBJ1-2; CDR3 protein: CASSLGPGQVNYGYTF; CDR3 DNA: TGTGCCAGCAGCTTAGGTCCGGGACAGGTTAACTATGGCTACACCTTC
clone size: .; D gene: TRBD1; V gene: TRBV6-5; J gene: TRBJ1-5; CDR3 protein: CASSPTGEIQPQHF; CDR3 DNA: TGTGCCAGCAGCCCGACAGGGGAGATTCAGCCCCAGCATTTT
clone size: once; D gene: TRBD1; V gene: TRBV5-1; J gene: TRBJ2-5; CDR3 protein: CASSVSGTGGQETQYF; CDR3 DNA: TGCGCCAGCAGCGTATCCGGGACAGGGGGCCAAGAGACCCAGTACTTC
clone size: .; D gene: .; V gene: TRBV9; J gene: TRBJ1-2; CDR3 protein: CASSVGSGVNYGYTF; CDR3 DNA: TGTGCCAGCAGCGTAGGGAGCGGGGTTAACTATGGCTACACCTTC
clone size: .; D gene: .; V gene: TRBV11-1; J gene: TRBJ2-7; CDR3 protein: CASSLAARTTSSYEQYF; CDR3 DNA: TGTGCCAGCAGCTTAGCGGCCCGGACTACATCCTCCTACGAGCAGTACTTC
clone size: few; D gene: .; V gene: TRBV7-9; J gene: TRBJ2-7; CDR3 protein: CASSHRDTGRQYF; CDR3 DNA: TGTGCCAGCAGCCACCGGGACACTGGACGGCAGTACTTC
clone size: .; D gene: TRBD1; V gene: TRBV24-1; J gene: TRBJ1-1; CDR3 protein: CATDSGTVLGAFF; CDR3 DNA: TGTGCCACCGACTCTGGGACAGTCCTTGGGGCTTTCTTT
clone size: few; D gene: TRBD1; V gene: TRBV20-1; J gene: TRBJ1-4; CDR3 protein: CSAVQGAKLFF; CDR3 DNA: TGCAGTGCCGTACAGGGGGCCAAACTGTTTTTT
clone size: .; D gene: TRBD2; V gene: TRBV29-1; J gene: TRBJ2-5; CDR3 protein: CSVSSGTSGGDF; CDR3 DNA: TGCAGCGTTTCCTCCGGGACTAGCGGGGGGGACTTC
clone size: .; D gene: TRBD1; V gene: TRBV7-2; J gene: TRBJ2-5; CDR3 protein: CASSLEPDRGQETQYF; CDR3 DNA: TGTGCCAGCAGCTTAGAACCGGACAGGGGCCAAGAGACCCAGTACTTC
clone size: .; D gene: .; V gene: TRBV4-3; J gene: TRBJ2-6; CDR3 protein: CASSQEWAVSGANVLTF; CDR3 DNA: TGCGCCAGCAGCCAAGAATGGGCCGTCTCTGGGGCCAACGTCCTGACTTTC
clone size: .; D gene: .; V gene: TRBV14; J gene: TRBJ1-1; CDR3 protein: CASSQFRNTEAFF; CDR3 DNA: TGTGCCAGCAGCCAATTCCGGAACACTGAAGCTTTCTTT
clone size: .; D gene: .; V gene: TRBV27; J gene: TRBJ1-5; CDR3 protein: CASSPWDRAGSQPQHF; CDR3 DNA: TGTGCCAGCAGTCCCTGGGACCGAGCCGGGAGTCAGCCCCAGCATTTT
clone size: .; D gene: .; V gene: TRBV27; J gene: TRBJ1-6; CDR3 protein: CASSLRGGGGNSPLHF; CDR3 DNA: TGTGCCAGCAGTTTAAGGGGCGGGGGCGGGAATTCACCCCTCCACTTT
clone size: .; D gene: TRBD1; V gene: TRBV5-4; J gene: TRBJ1-3; CDR3 protein: CASSLVADRGSGNTIYF; CDR3 DNA: TGTGCCAGCAGCTTGGTCGCGGACAGGGGATCAGGAAACACCATATATTTT
clone size: few; D gene: TRBD1; V gene: TRBV7-9; J gene: TRBJ2-2; CDR3 protein: CASSSTGTGVTGELFF; CDR3 DNA: TGTGCCAGCAGCTCGACTGGGACAGGGGTCACCGGGGAGCTGTTTTTT
clone size: .; D gene: .; V gene: TRBV6-2/TRBV6-3; J gene: TRBJ2-6; CDR3 protein: CASSYSAKGYGANVLTF; CDR3 DNA: TGTGCCAGCAGTTACTCGGCCAAGGGGTATGGGGCCAACGTCCTGACTTTC
clone size: .; D gene: TRBD2; V gene: TRBV9; J gene: TRBJ2-3; CDR3 protein: CASSPRGGAGAVDTQYF; CDR3 DNA: TGTGCCAGCAGCCCCAGGGGCGGAGCGGGGGCTGTAGATACGCAGTATTTT
clone size: .; D gene: TRBD2; V gene: TRBV6-5; J gene: TRBJ2-3; CDR3 protein: CASSYRSGTTDTQYF; CDR3 DNA: TGTGCCAGCAGTTATCGTAGCGGGACAACAGATACGCAGTATTTT
clone size: .; D gene: TRBD2; V gene: TRBV2; J gene: TRBJ2-5; CDR3 protein: CASTGLAGGPGRKTQYF; CDR3 DNA: TGTGCCAGCACGGGACTAGCGGGAGGGCCAGGGCGGAAGACCCAGTACTTC
clone size: few; D gene: .; V gene: TRBV30; J gene: TRBJ2-1; CDR3 protein: CAWGQRGEQFF; CDR3 DNA: TGTGCCTGGGGACAACGAGGGGAGCAGTTCTTC
clone size: .; D gene: TRBD1; V gene: TRBV19; J gene: TRBJ2-7; CDR3 protein: CASSTSRDRGGEQYF; CDR3 DNA: TGTGCCAGTAGTACGAGCCGGGACAGGGGGGGCGAGCAGTACTTC
clone size: .; D gene: .; V gene: TRBV5-1; J gene: TRBJ1-1; CDR3 protein: CASSPWTAPIEAFF; CDR3 DNA: TGCGCCAGCAGCCCATGGACAGCCCCTATTGAAGCTTTCTTT
clone size: .; D gene: TRBD2; V gene: TRBV18; J gene: TRBJ2-3; CDR3 protein: CASSPLTSGRVGTDTQYF; CDR3 DNA: TGTGCCAGCTCACCGTTGACTAGCGGGAGGGTTGGCACAGATACGCAGTATTTT
clone size: .; D gene: TRBD1; V gene: TRBV5-5; J gene: TRBJ2-3; CDR3 protein: CASSLAPTGGLDTQYF; CDR3 DNA: TGTGCCAGCAGCTTGGCCCCGACAGGGGGATTGGATACGCAGTATTTT
clone size: .; D gene: TRBD2; V gene: TRBV5-1; J gene: TRBJ2-7; CDR3 protein: CASKTVGTSGSREQYF; CDR3 DNA: TGCGCCAGCAAAACCGTCGGGACTAGCGGGAGCCGCGAGCAGTACTTC
clone size: .; D gene: .; V gene: TRBV6-5; J gene: TRBJ2-7; CDR3 protein: CASSYKGPYEQYF; CDR3 DNA: TGTGCCAGCAGTTACAAGGGGCCATACGAGCAGTACTTC
clone size: .; D gene: TRBD1; V gene: TRBV10-3; J gene: TRBJ2-7; CDR3 protein: CAISGTGASYEQYF; CDR3 DNA: TGTGCCATCAGCGGGACAGGGGCTTCCTACGAGCAGTACTTC
clone size: .; D gene: .; V gene: TRBV11-2; J gene: TRBJ2-7; CDR3 protein: CASSGRRGLEQYF; CDR3 DNA: TGTGCCAGCAGCGGGAGGAGGGGGCTCGAGCAGTACTTC
clone size: .; D gene: TRBD2; V gene: TRBV20-1; J gene: TRBJ2-7; CDR3 protein: CSASERGVTYEQYF; CDR3 DNA: TGCAGTGCTAGTGAGCGGGGGGTCACCTACGAGCAGTACTTC
clone size: .; D gene: .; V gene: TRBV6-6; J gene: TRBJ1-2; CDR3 protein: CASSTTGYYGYTF; CDR3 DNA: TGTGCCAGCAGTACTACAGGGTACTATGGCTACACCTTC
clone size: .; D gene: .; V gene: TRBV18; J gene: TRBJ1-1; CDR3 protein: CASSPSQNTEAFF; CDR3 DNA: TGTGCCAGCTCACCATCCCAGAACACTGAAGCTTTCTTT
clone size: .; D gene: TRBD1; V gene: TRBV12-3/TRBV12-4; J gene: TRBJ1-2; CDR3 protein: CASSPDRGLGYTF; CDR3 DNA: TGTGCCAGCAGCCCTGACAGGGGGCTTGGCTACACCTTC
clone size: once; D gene: .; V gene: TRBV4-2; J gene: TRBJ1-6; CDR3 protein: CASSQQGSSYNSPLHF; CDR3 DNA: TGTGCCAGCAGCCAACAGGGTTCCTCCTATAATTCACCCCTCCACTTT
clone size: .; D gene: TRBD1; V gene: TRBV4-1; J gene: TRBJ1-2; CDR3 protein: CASSSPDRDHGYTF; CDR3 DNA: TGCGCCAGCAGCTCTCCGGACAGGGACCATGGCTACACCTTC
clone size: once; D gene: .; V gene: TRBV5-1; J gene: TRBJ1-1; CDR3 protein: CASSLGEPTWYRAFF; CDR3 DNA: TGCGCCAGCAGCTTGGGAGAACCGACATGGTATAGGGCTTTCTTT
clone size: .; D gene: TRBD1; V gene: TRBV5-5; J gene: TRBJ2-7; CDR3 protein: CASSLTLQGLYEQYF; CDR3 DNA: TGTGCCAGCAGCTTGACGTTACAGGGGCTGTACGAGCAGTACTTC
clone size: .; D gene: TRBD2; V gene: TRBV25-1; J gene: TRBJ2-5; CDR3 protein: CASSLAGGVQETQYF; CDR3 DNA: TGTGCCAGTAGCCTAGCGGGGGGGGTCCAAGAGACCCAGTACTTC